Presented here are 12 T cell receptor beta chains from one specimen sequenced in a study of cytotoxic CD8 clonotypes in ibrutinib-treated CLL. Clones were read by immunoSEQ multiplex PCR, and TCRdb kept only the in-frame ones, dropping some. The sample yields about 200,000 clones, nearly 80% seen once. The sample consisted of PBMCs, taken after 12 months of ibrutinib treatment. The receptor set was obtained from a human donor with chronic lymphocytic leukemia.

The chain carries TRBV5-1 and TRBJ1-2; TRBD1 is a possible D gene (6 bases). Deletions cut 4 bases from V and 0 bases from J, with 13 bases between. This CDR3 comprises 15 residues. Germline CDR1 and CDR2: SGHRS and YFSETQ. The CDR3 loop reads CASSLRTAANYGYTF. CDR3 DNA: TGCGCCAGCAGCCTGAGGACAGCCGCTAACTATGGCTACACCTTC. Full variable domain (outside the CDR3, taken from reference TRBV5-1 and TRBJ1-2): KAGVTQTPRYLIKTRGQQVTLSCSPISGHRSVSWYQQTPGQGLQFLFEYFSETQRNKGNFPGRFSGRQFSNSRSEMNVSTLELGDSALYLCASSLRTAANYGYTFGSGTRLTVV.

The chain is built from TRBV28 and TRBJ2-7; 13 positions match TRBD2. Germline V lookup: CDR1 MDHEN, CDR2 SYDVKM. V lost 5 bases, J lost 7 bases, and 8 bases stayed unmatched. This CDR3 has 15 residues. The CDR3 is CASSRGTSGAREQYF. The CDR3 DNA reads as TGTGCCAGCAGTCGTGGGACTAGCGGGGCCAGGGAGCAGTACTTC.

The chain joins TRBV7-9 to TRBJ2-2, with D perhaps matching TRBD1 or TRBD2 (5 bases each). The CDR3 contains 14 residues. The V end was cut by 11 bases, the J end by 1 base, with 14 bases between. The germline V gene encodes CDR1 SEHNR and CDR2 FQNEAQ (reference sequence). As DNA, the CDR3 is TGTGCCTCCGCCAGGGACCAGAACACCGGGGAGCTGTTTTTT. Translation: CASARDQNTGELFF.

The chain employs TRBV6-1 and TRBJ2-5; D gene unclear. V was clipped by 3 bases and J by 1 base, with 15 bases between them. There are 16 residues in the CDR3. CDR1 is MNHNS, CDR2 SASEGT, per germline. CDR3 residues: CASSDSWAGLQETQYF. DNA for the CDR3: TGTGCCAGCAGTGATTCATGGGCAGGCCTCCAAGAGACCCAGTACTTC.

This clone showed up just a few times. The V and J genes are TRBV18 and TRBJ2-7, with TRBD1 matching over 7 bases. CDR3 length equals 12 residues. CDR1 KGHSH and CDR2 LQKENI come from the germline V gene. With V trimmed by 0 bases and J by 7 bases, 0 bases remained unmatched. The chain's CDR3 is CASSPPTGEQYF. The CDR3 bases are TGTGCCAGCTCACCACCGACAGGGGAGCAGTACTTC.

The chain links TRBV11-3 to TRBJ2-2, with a tentative D call TRBD1 (6 bases). Trimming pared 6 bases from V and 5 bases from J, leaving 13 bases between. The CDR3 runs 14 residues. Germline lookup yields CDR1 SGHNT and CDR2 YENEEA. The CDR3, as DNA: TGTGCCAGCAGTTCAGGGGCGGGTACCGGGGAGCTGTTTTTT. Its protein is CASSSGAGTGELFF. Looking up the rest from reference TRBV11-3 and TRBJ2-2 gives the full variable domain: EAGVVQSPRYKIIEKKQPVAFWCNPISGHNTLYWYLQNLGQGPELLIRYENEEAVDDSQLPKDRFSAERLKGVDSTLKIQPAELGDSAVYLCASSSGAGTGELFFGEGSRLTVL.

A single count supports this clone. The rearrangement links TRBV7-9 to TRBJ2-5, with D hard to call. The CDR3 is 12 residues long. Germline loops: CDR1 SEHNR, CDR2 FQNEAQ (reference sequence). V lost 4 bases, J lost 7 bases, and 10 bases lay in between. Here the CDR3 reads CASSSDDLTQYF. DNA of the CDR3: TGTGCCAGCAGCTCGGACGACCTGACCCAGTACTTC.

The chain has TRBV27 and TRBJ2-3; the D gene is possibly TRBD1 (5 bases). The CDR3 is 14 residues long. Trimming stripped 1 base from V and 5 bases from J, with 10 bases between. Germline V gene sequence: CDR1 MNHEY, CDR2 SMNVEV (reference sequence). The CDR3 DNA sequence: TGTGCCAGCAGTTTATTGGGGCAGGGAGATACGCAGTATTTT. It codes for CASSLLGQGDTQYF.

This chain links TRBV6-1 with TRBJ2-7; 9 positions agree with TRBD1. V lost 7 bases to trimming and J lost 12 bases; unmatched junction nucleotides: 10. Germline loops: CDR1 MNHNS, CDR2 SASEGT. CDR3 length: 12 amino acids. The CDR3: CASTLEGQGPYF. CDR3 coding DNA: TGTGCCAGCACTTTGGAGGGACAGGGACCGTACTTC.

The rearrangement links TRBV7-6 to TRBJ1-2; 8 bases map to TRBD1. Germline V lookup: CDR1 SGHVS, CDR2 FNYEAQ. The CDR3 covers 13 residues. V lost 1 base to trimming and J lost 10 bases; unmatched junction nucleotides: 5. The CDR3 loop reads CASSLGGQGDYTF. The CDR3 bases are TGTGCCAGCAGCTTAGGTGGACAGGGTGACTACACCTTC.

This clone was recorded a few times. The chain couples TRBV28 to TRBJ1-5; D remains ambiguous. CDR1 is MDHEN and CDR2 is SYDVKM in the germline V gene. V lost 6 bases, J lost 6 bases, and 15 bases lay in between. The CDR3 is made up of 14 amino acids. The CDR3 loop is CASSSVGSGQPQHF. The DNA for the CDR3 is TGTGCCAGCAGCTCAGTCGGGTCGGGTCAGCCCCAGCATTTT.

V gene TRBV11-2 combines with J gene TRBJ2-1; 8 bases agree with TRBD2. The CDR3 sequence is 16 residues long. Germline loops: CDR1 SGHAT, CDR2 FQNNGV. V lost 5 bases to trimming and J lost 3 bases; unmatched junction nucleotides: 9. The DNA of the CDR3 is TGTGCCAGCAGCCGTCAGGCAGCGGGGGACTACAATGAGCAGTTCTTC. Residues: CASSRQAAGDYNEQFF.